This T cell receptor beta chain comes out of a study of T cells in Graves' hyperthyroidism and ophthalmopathy. Whole-study context: Peripheral blood was acquired at first diagnosis, ahead of any therapy whatsoever.

This clonotype was picked up many times. The antigen is unknown. Uncontrolled infection, other autoimmune disease, pregnancy or lactation disqualified patients from enrolment. Thyroid ultrasound and orbital computed tomography, with clinical symptoms and serum thyroxine and TRAb, informed diagnoses. Researchers amplified the TCR beta CDR3 regions from RNA transcripts. A set of HTBI primers served as the primers for a first-round RT-PCR of the TCR CDR3. TCRdb reprocessed the multiplex PCR reads via MiXCR and lists one record per CDR3 protein. Of approximately 560,000 distinct CDR3 sequences in the sample, approximately 14% were seen once. This CDR3 spans 14 amino acids. V lost 5 bases, J lost 6 bases, and 6 bases stayed unmatched. Germline V lookup: CDR1 SGHTA, CDR2 FQGTGA. General study findings and limits: Also found in blood were most expanded thyroid clonotypes above 0.001.

This sequence originates from a woman in her 30s with Graves' hyperthyroidism. Sequencing input: blood. The chain carries TRBV7-3 and TRBJ2-2; 7 bases map to TRBD1. The CDR3 nucleotides read TGTGCCAGCAGCACAGGGGTGTCGGCCGGGGAGCTGTTTTTT. As protein: CASSTGVSAGELFF.